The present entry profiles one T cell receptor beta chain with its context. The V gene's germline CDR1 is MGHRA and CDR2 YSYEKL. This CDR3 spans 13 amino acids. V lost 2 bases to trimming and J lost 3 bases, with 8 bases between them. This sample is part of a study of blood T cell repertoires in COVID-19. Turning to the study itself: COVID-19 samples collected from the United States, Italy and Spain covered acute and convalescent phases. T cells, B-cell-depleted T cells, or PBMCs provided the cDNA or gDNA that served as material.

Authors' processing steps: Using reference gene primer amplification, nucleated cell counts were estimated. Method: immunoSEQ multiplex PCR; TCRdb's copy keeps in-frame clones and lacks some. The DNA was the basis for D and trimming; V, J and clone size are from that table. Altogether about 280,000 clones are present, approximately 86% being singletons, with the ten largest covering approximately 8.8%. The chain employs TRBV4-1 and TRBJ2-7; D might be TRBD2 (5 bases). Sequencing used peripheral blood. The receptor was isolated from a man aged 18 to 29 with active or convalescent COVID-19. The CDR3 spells CASSQTDYYEQYF. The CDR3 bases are TGCGCCAGCAGCCAAACAGACTACTACGAGCAGTACTTC.